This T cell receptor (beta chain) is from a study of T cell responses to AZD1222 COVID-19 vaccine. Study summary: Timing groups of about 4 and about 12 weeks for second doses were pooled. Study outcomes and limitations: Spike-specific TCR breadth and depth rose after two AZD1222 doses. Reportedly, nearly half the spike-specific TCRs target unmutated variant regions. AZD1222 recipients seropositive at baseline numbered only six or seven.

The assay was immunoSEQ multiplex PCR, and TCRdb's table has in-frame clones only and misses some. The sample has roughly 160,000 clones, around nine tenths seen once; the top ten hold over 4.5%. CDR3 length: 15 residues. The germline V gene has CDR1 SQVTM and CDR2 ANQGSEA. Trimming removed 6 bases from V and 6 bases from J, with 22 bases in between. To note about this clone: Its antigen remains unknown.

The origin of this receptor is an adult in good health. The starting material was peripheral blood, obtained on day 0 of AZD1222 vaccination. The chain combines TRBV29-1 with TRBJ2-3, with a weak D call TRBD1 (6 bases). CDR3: CSVNRVSSMADTQYF. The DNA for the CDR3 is TGCAGCGTAAACAGGGTTTCCAGCATGGCGGATACGCAGTATTTT.